These 19 T cell receptor beta chains share one sample of origin, sequenced in a study of blood T cell repertoires in COVID-19. Sequencing was performed with immunoSEQ multiplex PCR; in TCRdb, only in-frame clones are kept and a portion is missing. Counted here are approximately 150,000 clones, about four fifths occurring once; the ten biggest clones make up around 20%. The sample comprised peripheral blood. These receptors all come from a woman in her 70s who had recovered from COVID-19.

The V gene is TRBV28, the J gene TRBJ1-1; D is uncertain. Germline loops: CDR1 MDHEN, CDR2 SYDVKM. This CDR3 has 12 amino acids. The V gene lost 4 bases and the J gene lost 6 bases, with 9 bases spanning the gap. The CDR3 sequence is CASSSLVAEAFF. CDR3 in DNA: TGTGCCAGCAGTTCCCTCGTCGCTGAAGCTTTCTTT. The complete variable domain, with remaining parts taken from reference TRBV28 and TRBJ1-1, reads DVKVTQSSRYLVKRTGEKVFLECVQDMDHENMFWYRQDPGLGLRLIYFSYDVKMKEKGDIPEGYSVSREKKERFSLILESASTNQTSMYLCASSSLVAEAFFGQGTRLTVV.

This clone was found once. This chain uses TRBV5-1 with TRBJ1-1; perhaps TRBD1 as D (5 bases). The V end was cut by 0 bases, the J end by 4 bases, with 10 bases between. Germline V gene data show CDR1 as SGHRS and CDR2 as YFSETQ. The CDR3 length is 14 residues. In nucleotides, the CDR3 is TGCGCCAGCAGCTTGGGGGGCGTGGGCACTGAAGCTTTCTTT. It is translated as CASSLGGVGTEAFF.

The CDR3 sequence is CASSLGRAGANEKLFF. The CDR3 bases are TGTGCCAGCAGTCTGGGCCGCGCGGGGGCTAATGAAAAACTGTTTTTT. J is TRBJ1-4 and V is TRBV28; D might be TRBD1 (5 bases). V lost 5 bases to trimming and J lost 3 bases, with 16 bases between them. CDR1 MDHEN and CDR2 SYDVKM come from the germline V gene. The CDR3 length is 16 residues.

The chain combines TRBV5-1 with TRBJ1-4; 9 positions match TRBD1. In germline, CDR1 is SGHRS, CDR2 YFSETQ. The CDR3 is 14 amino acids. The V gene end was trimmed by 4 bases and the J gene end by 11 bases; junction bases not matched to a gene: 9. The DNA of the CDR3 is TGCGCCAGCAGCCCTGAGACAGGGGGAGTTAAACTGTTTTTT. Protein sequence: CASSPETGGVKLFF.

This chain joins TRBV27 and TRBJ2-1; TRBD2 aligns across 13 bases. Germline CDR1 is MNHEY and CDR2 is SMNVEV (reference sequence). The V segment lost 8 bases and the J segment 15 bases; nucleotides outside the gene matches: 10. This CDR3 has 13 amino acids. This CDR3 reads CASGTSGASARFF. In DNA, the CDR3 is TGTGCCAGCGGGACTAGCGGGGCGTCCGCGCGGTTCTTC.

The V and J genes are TRBV6-5 and TRBJ1-2; D not resolved. From germline, CDR1 is MNHEY and CDR2 SVGAGI. The CDR3 consists of 13 residues. V lost 7 bases and J 7 bases, leaving 16 bases between the germline ends. Written as DNA, the CDR3 is TGTGCCAGCACCCCGGAGCTGTATGTTGGCTACACCTTC. Its translation is CASTPELYVGYTF.

This sequence joins TRBV2 and TRBJ1-4, with a possible D match to TRBD1 (5 bases). Germline V CDR1 and CDR2: SNHLY, FYNNEI. This CDR3 has 14 amino acids. The V and J ends lost 8 bases and 7 bases respectively, with 17 bases between them. CDR3 region: CASGGLGAGEKLFF. The CDR3 DNA follows: TGTGCCAGCGGGGGGTTAGGCGCCGGTGAAAAACTGTTTTTT.

The chain carries TRBV30 and TRBJ2-7; a weak D match, TRBD2 (5 bases). This CDR3 has 13 residues. Germline CDR1 and CDR2: GTSNPN and SVGIG (reference sequence). V was pared by 3 bases and J by 7 bases, with 16 bases between. The CDR3 sequence is CAWSPRTWREQYF. The CDR3 DNA is TGTGCCTGGAGCCCGAGGACGTGGAGGGAGCAGTACTTC.

A few counts support this clone. The rearrangement links TRBV28 to TRBJ1-5, with 10 nucleotides matching TRBD1. CDR3 size: 16 residues. Unmatched junction bases numbered 12, after V lost 7 bases and J lost 6 bases. CDR1 is MDHEN and CDR2 is SYDVKM in the germline V gene. The CDR3, as DNA: TGTGCCAGCACCACCCCCGGGACAGGGGTTGGTCAGCCCCAGCATTTT. Amino acid sequence: CASTTPGTGVGQPQHF.

V usage is TRBV19 and J usage is TRBJ2-7; weak D call: TRBD2 (6 bases). CDR3 length: 14 residues. Germline CDR1 and CDR2: LNHDA and SQIVND (reference sequence). Trimming stripped 5 bases from V and 0 bases from J, with 11 bases between. The CDR3 DNA sequence: TGTGCCAGTAGTCGGGGGTCCCTCTCCTACGAGCAGTACTTC. This gives the protein CASSRGSLSYEQYF.

The chain combines TRBV19 with TRBJ2-5; D unresolved. V was trimmed by 2 bases and J by 0 bases, leaving 7 bases between them. CDR3 length: 14 amino acids. Germline CDR1 LNHDA, CDR2 SQIVND (reference sequence). The CDR3 DNA reads as TGTGCCAGTAGTATATCCGGGTACCAAGAGACCCAGTACTTC. Encoded protein: CASSISGYQETQYF.

V is TRBV18 and J is TRBJ1-3; D unresolved. Germline CDR1 is KGHSH and CDR2 is LQKENI. V lost 0 bases and J lost 0, with 9 bases in between. This CDR3 region has 16 residues. CDR3 DNA sequence: TGTGCCAGCTCACCACCTGGCGGGTACTCTGGAAACACCATATATTTT. This encodes CASSPPGGYSGNTIYF.

The V gene is TRBV5-7, the J gene TRBJ2-4, with TRBD1 matching 7 bases. Being an ORF, TRBV5-7 has a function that is uncertain. After removal of 4 bases from V and 1 base from J, the junction contained 14 bases not matched to a gene. This CDR3 contains 18 residues. The CDR3 DNA sequence: TGTGCCAGCAGCCAGCCCCCGGGGACAGAGTGTGCCAAAAACATTCAGTACTTC. Its protein product is CASSQPPGTECAKNIQYF.

The chain is built from TRBV27 and TRBJ1-6; D unresolved. Germline CDR1 reads MNHEY; CDR2 reads SMNVEV (reference sequence). Trimming cost V 3 bases and J 7 bases, with 10 bases left between them. The CDR3 runs 14 residues. CDR3 nucleotides: TGTGCCAGCAGTTTTGTTCTCCCCAATTCACCCCTCCACTTT. Its protein is CASSFVLPNSPLHF.

This clone was counted a single time. The junction shows a germline mismatch at one end, possibly a read error. The J gene is TRBJ2-7, the V gene TRBV18; the match to TRBD1 covers 9 bases. CDR1 KGHSH and CDR2 LQKENI come from the germline V gene. The CDR3 is 16 amino acids. The CDR3 spells CASSPPGTGTSYEQYF. The CDR3 DNA reads as TGTGCCAGCTCCCCACCCGGGACAGGGACCTCCTACGAGCAGTACTTC.

The CDR3 DNA is TGCGCCAGCAGCCCCTGGATGGACTGGGGATCAGGCTACACCTTC. Protein product: CASSPWMDWGSGYTF. The J gene is TRBJ1-2, the V gene TRBV5-1; D remains ambiguous. Germline CDR1 and CDR2: SGHRS and YFSETQ. The V end lost 4 bases, the J end lost 8 bases, and 21 bases lay between the germline ends. This CDR3 has 15 residues.

The chain recombines TRBV6-5 with TRBJ1-2; D possibly corresponds to TRBD1 (6 bases). V was clipped by 7 bases and J by 8 bases, with 20 bases between them. This CDR3 has 14 amino acids. CDR1 MNHEY and CDR2 SVGAGI come from the germline V gene. The CDR3 here is CASTSWGQGVGYTF. CDR3 nucleotide sequence: TGTGCCAGCACATCTTGGGGGCAGGGAGTCGGCTACACCTTC.

The V and J genes are TRBV28 and TRBJ2-1; 16 bases fit TRBD2. V lost 4 bases and J lost 2; bases outside the gene matches: 5. Germline V gene data show CDR1 as MDHEN and CDR2 as SYDVKM. CDR3 size: 18 residues. Here the CDR3 reads CASSWGLAGGPPYNEQFF. The CDR3 nucleotides read TGTGCCAGCAGTTGGGGACTAGCGGGAGGGCCACCCTACAATGAGCAGTTCTTC.

This clone was seen more than once but under ten times. The chain couples TRBV2 to TRBJ2-3; D is unresolved. CDR3 size: 14 residues. V lost 1 base and J 1 base, leaving 6 bases between the germline ends. In germline, CDR1 is SNHLY, CDR2 FYNNEI. The CDR3 sequence: CASSEGLRTDTQYF. In DNA, the CDR3 is TGTGCCAGCAGTGAAGGACTGCGCACAGATACGCAGTATTTT.